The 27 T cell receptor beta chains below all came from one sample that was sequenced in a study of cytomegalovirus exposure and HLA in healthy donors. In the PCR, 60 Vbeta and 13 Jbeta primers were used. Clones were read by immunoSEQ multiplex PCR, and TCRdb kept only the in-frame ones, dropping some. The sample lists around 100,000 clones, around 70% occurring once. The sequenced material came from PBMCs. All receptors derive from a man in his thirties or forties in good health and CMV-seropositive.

This CDR3 reads CASSQDNNQPQHF. CDR3 in DNA: TGTGCCAGCAGCCAGGACAATAATCAGCCCCAGCATTTT. This chain links TRBV7-8 with TRBJ1-5; D might be TRBD1 (5 bases). In germline, CDR1 is SGHVS, CDR2 FQNEAQ. Trimming took 5 bases from V and 4 from J, leaving 9 bases between them. The CDR3 is made up of 13 amino acids. The variable domain in full, with the rest retrieved from reference TRBV7-8 and TRBJ1-5, is GAGVSQSPRYKVAKRGQDVALRCDPISGHVSLFWYQQALGQGPEFLTYFQNEAQLDKSGLPSDRFFAERPEGSVSTLKIQRTQQEDSAVYLCASSQDNNQPQHFGDGTRLSIL.

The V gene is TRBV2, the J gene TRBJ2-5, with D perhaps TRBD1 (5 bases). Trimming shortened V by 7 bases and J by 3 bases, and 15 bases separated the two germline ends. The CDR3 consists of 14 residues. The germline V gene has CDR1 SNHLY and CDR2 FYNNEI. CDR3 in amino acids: CASKNRSRKETQYF. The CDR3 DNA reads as TGTGCCAGCAAGAACAGGTCGCGAAAAGAGACCCAGTACTTC. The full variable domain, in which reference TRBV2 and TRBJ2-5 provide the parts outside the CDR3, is EPEVTQTPSHQVTQMGQEVILRCVPISNHLYFYWYRQILGQKVEFLVSFYNNEISEKSEIFDDQFSVERPDGSNFTLKIRSTKLEDSAMYFCASKNRSRKETQYFGPGTRLLVL.

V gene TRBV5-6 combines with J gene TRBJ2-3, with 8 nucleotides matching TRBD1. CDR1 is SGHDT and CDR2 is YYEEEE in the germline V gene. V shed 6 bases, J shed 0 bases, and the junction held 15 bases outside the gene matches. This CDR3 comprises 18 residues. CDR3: CASIQTSRTGLSTDTQYF. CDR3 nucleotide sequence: TGTGCCAGCATACAAACCTCGAGGACAGGGCTTAGCACAGATACGCAGTATTTT.

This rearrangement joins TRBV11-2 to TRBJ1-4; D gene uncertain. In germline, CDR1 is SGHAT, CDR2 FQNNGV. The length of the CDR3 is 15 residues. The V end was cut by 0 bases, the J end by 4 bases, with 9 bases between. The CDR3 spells CASSLDRQVNEKLFF. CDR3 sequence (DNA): TGTGCCAGCAGCTTAGATCGGCAGGTTAATGAAAAACTGTTTTTT.

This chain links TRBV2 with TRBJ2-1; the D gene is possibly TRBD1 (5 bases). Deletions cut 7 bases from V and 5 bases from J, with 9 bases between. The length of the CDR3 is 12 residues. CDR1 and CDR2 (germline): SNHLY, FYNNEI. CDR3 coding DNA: TGTGCCAGCATAGGGGAAAACAATGAGCAGTTCTTC. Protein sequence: CASIGENNEQFF.

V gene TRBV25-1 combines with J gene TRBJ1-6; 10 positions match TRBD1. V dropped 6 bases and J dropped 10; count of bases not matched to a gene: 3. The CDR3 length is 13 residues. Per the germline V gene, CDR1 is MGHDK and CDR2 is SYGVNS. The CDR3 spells CASSGTGESPLHF. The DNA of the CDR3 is TGTGCCAGCAGCGGGACAGGGGAATCACCCCTCCACTTT.

CDR3 residues: CASGRASGNTIYF. CDR3 in DNA: TGTGCCAGTGGCAGGGCCTCTGGAAACACCATATATTTT. The rearrangement joins TRBV11-2 to TRBJ1-3, with a tentative D call TRBD1 (5 bases). The V gene's germline CDR1 is SGHAT and CDR2 FQNNGV. The CDR3 spans 13 residues. V gave up 9 bases and J gave up 0 bases, with 9 bases separating them.

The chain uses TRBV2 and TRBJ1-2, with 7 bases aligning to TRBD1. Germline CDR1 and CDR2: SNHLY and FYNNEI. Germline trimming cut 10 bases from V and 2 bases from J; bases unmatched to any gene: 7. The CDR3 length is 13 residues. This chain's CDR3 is CATPQTGNYGYTF. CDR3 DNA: TGTGCCACCCCCCAGACAGGGAACTATGGCTACACCTTC.

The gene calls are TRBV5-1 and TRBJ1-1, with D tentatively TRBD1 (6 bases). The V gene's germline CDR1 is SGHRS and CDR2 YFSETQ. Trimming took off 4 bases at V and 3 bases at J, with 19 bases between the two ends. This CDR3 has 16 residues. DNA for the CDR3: TGCGCCAGCAGCCTGAGTAGCCGGGCAGGGGACACTGAAGCTTTCTTT. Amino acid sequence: CASSLSSRAGDTEAFF.

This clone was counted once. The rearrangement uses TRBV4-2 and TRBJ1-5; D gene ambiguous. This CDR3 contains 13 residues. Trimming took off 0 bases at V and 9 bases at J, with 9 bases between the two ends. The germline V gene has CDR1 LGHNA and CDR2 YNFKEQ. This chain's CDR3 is CASSQDGPGPQHF. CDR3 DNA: TGTGCCAGCAGCCAAGACGGTCCGGGGCCCCAGCATTTT.

CDR3 nucleotide sequence: TGTGCCAGCAGTGAACAGGGTTTAGGAAACTATGGCTACACCTTC. Amino acids: CASSEQGLGNYGYTF. The rearrangement joins TRBV6-1 to TRBJ1-2; D may be TRBD1 (5 bases). The CDR3 extends over 15 amino acids. Germline V lookup: CDR1 MNHNS, CDR2 SASEGT. Trimming left V 2 bases short and J 2 bases short, with 12 bases between.

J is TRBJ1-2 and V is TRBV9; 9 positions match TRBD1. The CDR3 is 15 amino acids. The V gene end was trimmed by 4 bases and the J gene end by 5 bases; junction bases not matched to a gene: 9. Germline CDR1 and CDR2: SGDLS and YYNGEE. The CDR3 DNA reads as TGTGCCAGCAGCTCAGAATGGACAGGGGCTTATGGCTACACCTTC. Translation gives CASSSEWTGAYGYTF.

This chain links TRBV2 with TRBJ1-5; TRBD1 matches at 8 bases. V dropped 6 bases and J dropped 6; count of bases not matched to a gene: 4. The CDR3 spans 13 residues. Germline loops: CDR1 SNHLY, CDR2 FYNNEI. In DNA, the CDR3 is TGTGCCAGCAGAGGACAGGGACGTCAGCCCCAGCATTTT. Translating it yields CASRGQGRQPQHF.

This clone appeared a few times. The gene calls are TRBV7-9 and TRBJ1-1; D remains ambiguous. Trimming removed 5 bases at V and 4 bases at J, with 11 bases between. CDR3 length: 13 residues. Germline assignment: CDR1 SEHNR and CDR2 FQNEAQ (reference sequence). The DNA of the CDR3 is TGTGCCAGCAGCGTCCTTGGAGGCACTGAAGCTTTCTTT. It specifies CASSVLGGTEAFF.

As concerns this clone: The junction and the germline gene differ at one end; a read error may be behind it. This chain's CDR3 is CSSSSRNLTGYNSPLHF. CDR3 nucleotides: TGTTCCAGCAGCTCAAGAAACTTGACAGGCTATAATTCACCCCTCCACTTT. The V gene is TRBV7-9, the J gene TRBJ1-6; TRBD1 might be the D (6 bases). Germline V gene sequence: CDR1 SEHNR, CDR2 FQNEAQ (reference sequence). The CDR3 covers 17 residues.

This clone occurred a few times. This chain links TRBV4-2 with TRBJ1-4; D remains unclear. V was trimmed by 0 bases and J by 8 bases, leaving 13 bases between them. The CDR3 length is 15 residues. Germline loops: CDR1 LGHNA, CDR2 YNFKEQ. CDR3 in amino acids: CASSQDRGEQEKLFF. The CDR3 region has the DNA TGTGCCAGCAGCCAAGATCGCGGGGAACAGGAAAAACTGTTTTTT.

CDR3 in amino acids: CASSPNRDSYYEQYF. The CDR3 nucleotides are TGTGCCAGCAGCCCAAACAGGGATAGCTACTACGAGCAGTACTTC. V usage is TRBV7-2 and J usage is TRBJ2-7; perhaps TRBD1 as D (6 bases). The CDR3 totals 15 residues. The V gene's germline CDR1 is SGHTA and CDR2 FQGNSA. Trimming removed 5 bases from V and 3 bases from J, with 17 bases in between. The complete variable domain, with remaining parts taken from reference TRBV7-2 and TRBJ2-7, reads GAGVSQSPSNKVTEKGKDVELRCDPISGHTALYWYRQSLGQGLEFLIYFQGNSAPDKSGLPSDRFSAERTGGSVSTLTIQRTQQEDSAVYLCASSPNRDSYYEQYFGPGTRLTVT.

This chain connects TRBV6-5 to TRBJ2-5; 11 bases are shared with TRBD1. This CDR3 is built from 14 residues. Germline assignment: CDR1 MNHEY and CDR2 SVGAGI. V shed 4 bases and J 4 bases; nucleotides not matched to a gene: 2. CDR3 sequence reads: CASSWTGGPETQYF. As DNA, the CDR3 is TGTGCCAGCAGTTGGACAGGGGGCCCAGAGACCCAGTACTTC.

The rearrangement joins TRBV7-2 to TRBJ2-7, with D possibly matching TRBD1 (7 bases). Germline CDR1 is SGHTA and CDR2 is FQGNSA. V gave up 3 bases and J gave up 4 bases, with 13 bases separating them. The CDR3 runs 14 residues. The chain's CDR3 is CASSFQGGRYEQYF. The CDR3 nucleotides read TGTGCCAGCAGCTTCCAGGGGGGAAGGTACGAGCAGTACTTC.

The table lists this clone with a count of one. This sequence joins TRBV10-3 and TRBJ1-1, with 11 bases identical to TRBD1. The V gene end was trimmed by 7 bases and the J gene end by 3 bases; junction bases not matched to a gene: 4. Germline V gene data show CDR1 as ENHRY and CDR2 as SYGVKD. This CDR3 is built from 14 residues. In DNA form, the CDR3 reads TGTGCCATCACGGACAGGGGGCGCTACACTGAAGCTTTCTTT. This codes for CAITDRGRYTEAFF.

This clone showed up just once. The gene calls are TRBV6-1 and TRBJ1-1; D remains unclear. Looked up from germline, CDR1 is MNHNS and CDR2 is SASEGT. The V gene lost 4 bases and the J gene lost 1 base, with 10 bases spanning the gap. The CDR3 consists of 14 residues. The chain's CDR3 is CASSAVRQNTEAFF. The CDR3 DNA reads TGTGCCAGCAGTGCCGTAAGACAGAACACTGAAGCTTTCTTT.

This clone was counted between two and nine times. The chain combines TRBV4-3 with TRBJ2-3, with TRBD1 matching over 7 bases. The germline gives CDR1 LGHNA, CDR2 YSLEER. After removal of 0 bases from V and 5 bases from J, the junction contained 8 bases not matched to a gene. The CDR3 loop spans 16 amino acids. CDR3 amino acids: CASSQDRGLKGDTQYF. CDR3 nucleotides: TGCGCCAGCAGCCAAGATAGGGGGCTAAAGGGAGATACGCAGTATTTT.

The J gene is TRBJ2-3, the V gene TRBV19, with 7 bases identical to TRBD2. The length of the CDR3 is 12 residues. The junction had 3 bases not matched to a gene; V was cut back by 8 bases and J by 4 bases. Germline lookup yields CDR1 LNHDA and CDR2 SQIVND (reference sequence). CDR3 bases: TGTGCCAGTTCCCGGGGGGCAGATACGCAGTATTTT. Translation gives CASSRGADTQYF.

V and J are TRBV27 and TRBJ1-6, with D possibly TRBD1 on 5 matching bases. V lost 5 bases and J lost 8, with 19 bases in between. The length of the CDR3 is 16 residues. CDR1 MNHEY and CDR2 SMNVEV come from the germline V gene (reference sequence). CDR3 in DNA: TGTGCCAGCAGTCCCCGACAGCTAGGGTTGTATTCACCCCTCCACTTT. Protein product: CASSPRQLGLYSPLHF.

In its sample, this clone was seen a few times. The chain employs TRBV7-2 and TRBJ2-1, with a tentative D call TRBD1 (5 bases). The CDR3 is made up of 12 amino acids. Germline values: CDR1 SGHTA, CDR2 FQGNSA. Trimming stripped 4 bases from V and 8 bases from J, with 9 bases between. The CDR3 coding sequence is TGTGCCAGCAGCTCAGGGTTCCATGAGCAGTTCTTC. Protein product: CASSSGFHEQFF.

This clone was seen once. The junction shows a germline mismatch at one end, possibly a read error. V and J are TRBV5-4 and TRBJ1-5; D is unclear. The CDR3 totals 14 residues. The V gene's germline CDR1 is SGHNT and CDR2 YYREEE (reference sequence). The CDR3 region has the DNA TGTGCCAGAAGCTTGCGGCGGAACCATCAGCCCCAGCATTTT. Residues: CARSLRRNHQPQHF. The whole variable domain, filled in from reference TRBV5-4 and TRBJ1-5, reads ETGVTQSPTHLIKTRGQQVTLRCSSQSGHNTVSWYQQALGQGPQFIFQYYREEENGRGNFPPRFSGLQFPNYSSELNVNALELDDSALYLCARSLRRNHQPQHFGDGTRLSIL.

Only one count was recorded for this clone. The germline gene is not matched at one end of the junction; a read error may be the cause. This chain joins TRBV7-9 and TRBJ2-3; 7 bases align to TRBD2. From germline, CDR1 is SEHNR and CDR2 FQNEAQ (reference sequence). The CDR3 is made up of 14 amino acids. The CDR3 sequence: CVSSLGGGADTQYF. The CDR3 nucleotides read TGTGTCAGCAGCTTGGGCGGGGGAGCAGATACGCAGTATTTT.